The 27 T cell receptor beta chains below were found in one sample sequenced in a study of control samples from healthy donors and cancer patients. Here immunoSEQ multiplex PCR was the method, and the copy in TCRdb shows in-frame clones only, minus some. The sample has over 150,000 clones, roughly 94% seen once. Sequencing input: PBMCs. These receptors all come from a man aged 55 to 70 with colorectal cancer.

This chain links TRBV27 with TRBJ2-7; D is ambiguous. V was cut by 2 bases and J by 2 bases, with 16 bases left in between. The V gene's germline CDR1 is MNHEY and CDR2 SMNVEV (reference sequence). The CDR3 has 16 amino acids. DNA of the CDR3: TGTGCCAGCAGTTTAGCAATCAGAACCGCTACCTACGAGCAGTACTTC. It codes for CASSLAIRTATYEQYF.

In its sample, this clone was seen once. This chain connects TRBV12-3 or TRBV12-4 to TRBJ1-1, with unresolved D. This CDR3 spans 13 amino acids. V lost 8 bases, J lost 1 base, and 11 bases lay in between. The CDR3 DNA reads as TGTGCCAGCCGAAGCGAGAGGAACACTGAAGCTTTCTTT. This encodes CASRSERNTEAFF.

With regard to this clone: Other DNA sequences of this sample code for an identical CDR3. This chain connects TRBV5-1 to TRBJ2-5; D not certain. Germline V gives CDR1 SGHRS, CDR2 YFSETQ. Trimming removed 2 bases from V and 2 bases from J, with 7 bases in between. The CDR3 runs to 13 residues. CDR3 in DNA: TGCGCCAGCAGCTTAGGGCTTCAAGAGACCCAGTACTTC. Its protein product is CASSLGLQETQYF. Complete variable domain (other parts from reference TRBV5-1 and TRBJ2-5): KAGVTQTPRYLIKTRGQQVTLSCSPISGHRSVSWYQQTPGQGLQFLFEYFSETQRNKGNFPGRFSGRQFSNSRSEMNVSTLELGDSALYLCASSLGLQETQYFGPGTRLLVL.

The chain carries TRBV19 and TRBJ1-5, with 8 bases matching TRBD1. Germline V gives CDR1 LNHDA, CDR2 SQIVND (reference sequence). V lost 5 bases to trimming and J lost 3 bases; unmatched junction nucleotides: 6. The CDR3 has 15 amino acids. CDR3 nucleotides: TGTGCCAGTAGTGCCCTGGACAGGGACAATCAGCCCCAGCATTTT. Protein product: CASSALDRDNQPQHF.

This chain uses TRBV6-5 with TRBJ2-7, with TRBD1 matching over 7 bases. Germline CDR1 is MNHEY and CDR2 is SVGAGI. The V and J ends lost 2 bases and 3 bases, in that order; junction bases with no gene match: 4. The CDR3 has 14 residues. Here the CDR3 DNA reads TGTGCCAGCAGTTACGGGCGACAGGGCTACGAGCAGTACTTC. Translated: CASSYGRQGYEQYF.

This chain uses TRBV30 with TRBJ1-2; 9 nucleotides align to TRBD1. This CDR3 contains 14 residues. V was clipped by 2 bases and J by 5 bases; unmatched bases: 6. Germline values: CDR1 GTSNPN, CDR2 SVGIG (reference sequence). CDR3 in DNA: TGTGCCTGGAGTTTCCGGACAGGGGATTATGGCTACACCTTC. Protein: CAWSFRTGDYGYTF.

CDR3 in amino acids: CASSQGEWETSPLHF. CDR3 nucleotide sequence: TGTGCCAGCAGCCAAGGCGAGTGGGAGACTTCACCCCTCCACTTT. The chain recombines TRBV3-1 (or the pseudogene TRBV3-2) with TRBJ1-6, with D hard to call. CDR3 length equals 15 residues. Germline V gene data show CDR1 as LGHDT and CDR2 as YNNKEL (reference sequence). The V end lost 1 base, the J end lost 9 bases, and 13 bases lay between the germline ends.

CDR3 amino acids: CASSSPGVRGTQYF. The CDR3 DNA sequence: TGTGCCAGCAGCTCCCCAGGGGTCCGGGGGACCCAGTACTTC. The V gene is TRBV7-6, the J gene TRBJ2-5; a possible D gene is TRBD1 (6 bases). V gave up 4 bases and J gave up 7 bases, with 16 bases separating them. CDR1 SGHVS and CDR2 FNYEAQ come from the germline V gene. There are 14 residues in the CDR3.

This chain uses TRBV9 with TRBJ2-5, with D perhaps matching TRBD2 (5 bases). CDR1 SGDLS and CDR2 YYNGEE come from the germline V gene. This CDR3 contains 13 residues. V shed 2 bases and J shed 5 bases, with 10 bases lying between them. This chain's CDR3 is CASSVEGRETQYF. CDR3 DNA: TGTGCCAGCAGCGTCGAGGGTCGCGAGACCCAGTACTTC.

The CDR3 nucleotides read TGTGCCAGAAGCAGGGGACTAGCGGGGCTGACCTACGAGCAGTACTTC. Its protein product is CARSRGLAGLTYEQYF. The V and J genes are TRBV5-3 and TRBJ2-7, with 13 bases aligning to TRBD2. TRBV5-3 is reported as an ORF; its role is uncertain. The CDR3 covers 16 residues. The V and J ends lost 4 bases and 2 bases, in that order; junction bases with no gene match: 6.

The rearrangement links TRBV6-5 to TRBJ2-5; the D call may be TRBD1 or TRBD2 (6 bases each). The CDR3 has 11 amino acids. Per germline, CDR1 MNHEY and CDR2 SVGAGI. The V end lost 7 bases, the J end lost 7 bases, and 10 bases lay between the germline ends. The DNA for the CDR3 is TGTGCCAGCAAGGGGGGAGGGACCCAGTACTTC. This sequence encodes CASKGGGTQYF.

The chain uses TRBV5-8 and TRBJ1-3, with D hard to call. The CDR3 consists of 15 residues. Per germline, CDR1 SGHTS and CDR2 YDEGEE. With 0 bases removed from V and 0 bases from J, the gap between germline ends came to 7 bases. The CDR3 nucleotides read TGTGCCAGCAGCTTGGGATCGTTCTCTGGAAACACCATATATTTT. Protein sequence: CASSLGSFSGNTIYF.

The V gene is TRBV5-1, the J gene TRBJ2-3; D gene ambiguous. Deletions cut 2 bases from V and 0 bases from J, with 10 bases between. Germline CDR1 and CDR2: SGHRS and YFSETQ. CDR3 length: 15 amino acids. CDR3 DNA sequence: TGCGCCAGCAGCTTTGCTTTAGGGAGCACAGATACGCAGTATTTT. Its translation: CASSFALGSTDTQYF.

CDR3 nucleotides: TGTGCCTGGAGCCATTCTGGGAAGTACACTGAAGCTTTCTTT. This codes for CAWSHSGKYTEAFF. The chain joins TRBV30 to TRBJ1-1; D unclear. Trimming left V 3 bases short and J 3 bases short, with 14 bases between. This CDR3 region has 14 residues. Germline CDR1 reads GTSNPN; CDR2 reads SVGIG (reference sequence).

The rearrangement joins TRBV7-2 to TRBJ2-2; possible D gene TRBD2, 6 bases. Germline values: CDR1 SGHTA, CDR2 FQGNSA. This CDR3 region has 16 residues. V was shortened by 7 bases and J by 2 bases, with 17 bases between the two germline ends. CDR3 in DNA: TGTGCCAGCACCCTGGGGGGACCTCTCAACACCGGGGAGCTGTTTTTT. As protein: CASTLGGPLNTGELFF. Drawing the rest from reference TRBV7-2 and TRBJ2-2, the complete variable domain is GAGVSQSPSNKVTEKGKDVELRCDPISGHTALYWYRQSLGQGLEFLIYFQGNSAPDKSGLPSDRFSAERTGGSVSTLTIQRTQQEDSAVYLCASTLGGPLNTGELFFGEGSRLTVL.

This rearrangement joins TRBV3-1 (or the pseudogene TRBV3-2) to TRBJ2-7, with 8 bases matching TRBD2. CDR1 and CDR2 from the germline V gene are LGHDT and YNNKEL (reference sequence). The CDR3 consists of 16 residues. V gave up 0 bases and J gave up 7 bases; unmatched junction bases: 11. This chain's CDR3 is CASSQERSGGAREQYF. The CDR3 DNA sequence: TGTGCCAGCAGCCAAGAACGATCCGGGGGGGCGAGGGAGCAGTACTTC.

J is TRBJ2-1 and V is TRBV9; D is unclear. The germline V and J ends were trimmed by 5 bases and 9 bases, with 9 bases remaining between them. CDR3 size: 11 residues. Germline assignment: CDR1 SGDLS and CDR2 YYNGEE. CDR3 sequence: CASSPRSEQFF. The CDR3 DNA reads as TGTGCCAGCAGTCCCCGGAGTGAGCAGTTCTTC.

V and J are TRBV6-5 and TRBJ1-3, with D maybe TRBD1 (6 bases). This CDR3 has 16 amino acids. Trimming cost V 4 bases and J 2 bases, with 15 bases left between them. CDR1 and CDR2 from the germline V gene are MNHEY and SVGAGI. The CDR3 spells CASSFSQQGPGNTIYF. In DNA, the CDR3 is TGTGCCAGCAGTTTCTCTCAACAGGGTCCTGGAAACACCATATATTTT.

The V gene is TRBV5-1, the J gene TRBJ1-2; TRBD1 aligns across 9 bases. J was trimmed by 8 bases and V by 4 bases; bases with no gene match: 6. Germline values: CDR1 SGHRS, CDR2 YFSETQ. This CDR3 comprises 13 residues. The CDR3 bases are TGCGCCAGCAGCGCGGGACAGGGTATCGGCTACACCTTC. It is translated as CASSAGQGIGYTF.

The chain uses TRBV14 and TRBJ2-1; TRBD1 agrees at 7 bases. The germline gives CDR1 SGHDN, CDR2 FVKESK. This CDR3 region has 15 residues. Unmatched junction bases numbered 11, after V lost 4 bases and J lost 8 bases. The CDR3 reads CASSRTGTVVDEQFF. In nucleotides, the CDR3 is TGTGCCAGCAGCCGTACCGGGACAGTTGTGGATGAGCAGTTCTTC.

V gene TRBV5-1 combines with J gene TRBJ1-5; D is undetermined. The germline gives CDR1 SGHRS, CDR2 YFSETQ. Trimming left V 1 base short and J 7 bases short, with 6 bases between. The CDR3 is made up of 12 amino acids. CDR3 region: CASSLTGQPQHF. The CDR3 nucleotides read TGCGCCAGCAGCTTGACGGGGCAGCCCCAGCATTTT.

The chain employs TRBV11-2 and TRBJ2-7, with D possibly being TRBD1 or TRBD2 (6 bases each). The CDR3 sequence is 15 residues long. V lost 5 bases and J 3 bases, leaving 17 bases between the germline ends. The germline CDR1 and CDR2 sequences are SGHAT and FQNNGV. CDR3 region: CASSPSSGAVYEQYF. The CDR3 region has the DNA TGTGCCAGCAGCCCGTCGTCGGGGGCTGTCTACGAGCAGTACTTC.

This sequence joins TRBV7-8 and TRBJ1-2; D perhaps matches TRBD1 (6 bases). V shed 5 bases and J shed 2 bases, with 12 bases lying between them. Looked up from germline, CDR1 is SGHVS and CDR2 is FQNEAQ. The CDR3 sequence is 14 residues long. The CDR3 DNA reads TGTGCCAGCAGCCGAGGACAGTTGAACTATGGCTACACCTTC. It encodes CASSRGQLNYGYTF.

This clone was found once. This sample also contains other DNA sequences that code for the same CDR3. This sequence joins TRBV5-4 and TRBJ2-1, with TRBD1 matching 7 bases. The CDR3 covers 15 residues. Germline V gene data show CDR1 as SGHNT and CDR2 as YYREEE (reference sequence). V lost 0 bases and J lost 2; bases outside the gene matches: 2. The CDR3 nucleotides are TGTGCCAGCAGCTTGGGACAGGGAACCTACAATGAGCAGTTCTTC. Translating gives CASSLGQGTYNEQFF.

CDR3 region: CASSLEGQRGKLFF. CDR3 in DNA: TGTGCCAGCAGCTTGGAGGGACAAAGAGGAAAACTGTTTTTT. The rearrangement joins TRBV5-4 to TRBJ1-4, with D perhaps matching TRBD1 (6 bases). Trimming took 0 bases from V and 10 from J, leaving 13 bases between them. This CDR3 has 14 amino acids. Germline V CDR1 and CDR2: SGHNT, YYREEE (reference sequence).

V is TRBV5-4 and J is TRBJ2-2; tentatively, D is TRBD1 or TRBD2 (5 bases each). Germline V CDR1 and CDR2: SGHNT, YYREEE (reference sequence). The CDR3 contains 14 residues. Deletions cut 4 bases from V and 5 bases from J, with 12 bases between. CDR3 in DNA: TGTGCCAGCAGCACCAGGGAGTCGACCGGGGAGCTGTTTTTT. It is translated as CASSTRESTGELFF.

This clone was seen a single time. The V gene is TRBV6-4, the J gene TRBJ2-1; TRBD1 agrees at 10 bases. V was pared by 5 bases and J by 8 bases, with 6 bases of the junction left unmatched. Germline CDR1 reads MRHNA; CDR2 reads SNTAGT. The CDR3 is 14 amino acids. The CDR3 region has the DNA TGTGCCAGCAGTCCGGGACAGGGGTCACATGAGCAGTTCTTC. Encoded protein: CASSPGQGSHEQFF.